The T cell receptor (beta chain) under discussion was sequenced for a study of blood T cell repertoires in COVID-19. The count of this clone is one. TCRdb's copy holds only in-frame clones and misses some; the assay was immunoSEQ multiplex PCR. Of over 60,000 clones in the sample, over 85% were seen once. From germline, CDR1 is GTSNPN and CDR2 SVGIG (reference sequence). V was trimmed by 5 bases and J by 2 bases, leaving 20 bases between them. The CDR3 is 16 residues long. The TCR originated in a man aged 55 to 70 with acute or convalescent COVID-19. The V call is TRBV30, the J call TRBJ2-3, with D possibly being TRBD1 (6 bases). The sample taken for sequencing was peripheral blood. This CDR3 reads CAWWTRTESPTDTQYF. CDR3 in DNA: TGTGCCTGGTGGACCAGGACAGAATCCCCCACAGATACGCAGTATTTT.